Given below is one TCR beta chain in context. Under the authors' procedure: Estimation of nucleated cell counts was performed using reference gene primer amplification. Libraries were prepared by immunoSEQ multiplex PCR; TCRdb keeps only in-frame clonotypes and omits some of them. D and trimming were read from the DNA, whereas the V and J calls and clone size are those reported in that table. The table has about 670,000 clones, around 89% seen once. These data are taken from a study of blood T cell repertoires in COVID-19. About the research overall: PBMCs, B-cell-depleted T cells, or T cells were the source of the cDNA or gDNA that made up the material.

The length of the CDR3 is 13 residues. The ends were cut back, 1 base at V and 4 bases at J, with 7 bases in the middle. CDR1 is LNHNV, CDR2 YYDKDF, per germline (reference sequence). The origin of this receptor is a woman younger than 35 with acute or convalescent COVID-19. Material: peripheral blood. V and J are TRBV15 and TRBJ1-1; D gene ambiguous. The CDR3 is CATSRVQVTEAFF. The CDR3 DNA reads as TGTGCCACCAGCAGAGTCCAGGTCACTGAAGCTTTCTTT.